This paragraph reports one T cell receptor beta chain. This sample stems from a study of control samples from healthy donors and cancer patients. The method was immunoSEQ multiplex PCR; TCRdb's version includes in-frame clones alone and lacks a portion of them. In the table there are about 120,000 clones, more than 85% of which are singletons. Germline-derived CDR1 and CDR2 are PRHDT and FYEKMQ (reference sequence). The CDR3 has 17 residues. V lost 0 bases to trimming and J lost 3 bases; unmatched junction nucleotides: 8. Specimen: blood. The TCR comes from a man aged 18 to 30 in good health. The V gene is TRBV13, the J gene TRBJ1-5, with 7 bases aligning to TRBD1. The CDR3 DNA reads TGTGCCAGCAGCTTAGGTCCTGGCAGGGGGTCCAATCAGCCCCAGCATTTT. Translated: CASSLGPGRGSNQPQHF.